This T cell receptor beta chain was documented in a study of identical twins. Via MiXCR, TCRdb re-called the 5' RACE reads, giving one row per CDR3 protein. The data contain 650,000 to 800,000 distinct CDR3 sequences, 8.6% of them seen just once; the ten biggest clones take up 0.98%. Germline V gene sequence: CDR1 DFQATT, CDR2 SNEGSKA (reference sequence). After removal of 0 bases from V and 1 base from J, the junction contained 4 bases not matched to a gene. The CDR3 totals 15 residues. This clonotype turned up a few times. The same data also went into a second study, on yellow fever vaccine responses in identical twins.

The material sequenced was PBMCs. The clonotype comes from a young woman in good health. This chain uses TRBV20-1 with TRBJ1-2; 8 nucleotides agree with TRBD1. The CDR3 sequence: CSARDNRGYNYGYTF. The DNA for the CDR3 is TGCAGTGCTAGAGATAACAGGGGGTATAACTATGGCTACACCTTC.